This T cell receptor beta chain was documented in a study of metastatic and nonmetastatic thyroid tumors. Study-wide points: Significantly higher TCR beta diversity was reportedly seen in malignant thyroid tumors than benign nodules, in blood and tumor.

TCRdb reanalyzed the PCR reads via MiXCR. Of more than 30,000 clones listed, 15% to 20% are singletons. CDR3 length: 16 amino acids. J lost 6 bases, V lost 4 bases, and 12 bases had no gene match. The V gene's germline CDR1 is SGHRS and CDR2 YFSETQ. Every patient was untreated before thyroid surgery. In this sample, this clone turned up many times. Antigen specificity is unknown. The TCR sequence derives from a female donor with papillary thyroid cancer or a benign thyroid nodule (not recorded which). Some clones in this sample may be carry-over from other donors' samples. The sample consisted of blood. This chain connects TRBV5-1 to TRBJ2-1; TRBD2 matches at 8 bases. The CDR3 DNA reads TGCGCCAGCAGCCCCAAGATAGGGACTAGTCCCAATGAGCAGTTCTTC. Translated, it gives CASSPKIGTSPNEQFF.